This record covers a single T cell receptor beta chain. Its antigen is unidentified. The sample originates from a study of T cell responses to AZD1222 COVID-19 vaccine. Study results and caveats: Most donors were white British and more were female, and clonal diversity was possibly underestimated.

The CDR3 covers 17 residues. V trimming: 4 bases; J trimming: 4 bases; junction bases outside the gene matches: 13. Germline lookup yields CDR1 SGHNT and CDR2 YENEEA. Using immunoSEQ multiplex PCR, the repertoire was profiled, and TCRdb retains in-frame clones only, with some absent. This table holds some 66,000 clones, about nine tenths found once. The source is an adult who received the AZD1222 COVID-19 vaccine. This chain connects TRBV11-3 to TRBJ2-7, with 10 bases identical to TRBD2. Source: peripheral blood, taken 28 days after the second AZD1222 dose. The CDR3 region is CASSYHPGTSGTYEQYF. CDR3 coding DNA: TGTGCCAGCAGCTACCACCCGGGAACTAGCGGGACGTACGAGCAGTACTTC.